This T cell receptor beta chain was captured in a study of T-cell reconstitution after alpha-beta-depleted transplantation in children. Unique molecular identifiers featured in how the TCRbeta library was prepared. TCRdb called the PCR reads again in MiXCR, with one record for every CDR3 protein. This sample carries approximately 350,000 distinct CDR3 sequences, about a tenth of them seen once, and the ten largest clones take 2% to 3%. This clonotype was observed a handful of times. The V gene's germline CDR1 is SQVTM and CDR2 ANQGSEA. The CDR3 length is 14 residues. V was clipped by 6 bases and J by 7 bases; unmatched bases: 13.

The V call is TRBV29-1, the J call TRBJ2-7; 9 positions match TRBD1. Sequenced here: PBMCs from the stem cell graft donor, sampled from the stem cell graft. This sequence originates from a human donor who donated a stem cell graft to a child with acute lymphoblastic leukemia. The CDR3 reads CSVLNFTGGGEQYF. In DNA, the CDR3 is TGCAGCGTCCTAAACTTCACAGGGGGCGGGGAGCAGTACTTC.